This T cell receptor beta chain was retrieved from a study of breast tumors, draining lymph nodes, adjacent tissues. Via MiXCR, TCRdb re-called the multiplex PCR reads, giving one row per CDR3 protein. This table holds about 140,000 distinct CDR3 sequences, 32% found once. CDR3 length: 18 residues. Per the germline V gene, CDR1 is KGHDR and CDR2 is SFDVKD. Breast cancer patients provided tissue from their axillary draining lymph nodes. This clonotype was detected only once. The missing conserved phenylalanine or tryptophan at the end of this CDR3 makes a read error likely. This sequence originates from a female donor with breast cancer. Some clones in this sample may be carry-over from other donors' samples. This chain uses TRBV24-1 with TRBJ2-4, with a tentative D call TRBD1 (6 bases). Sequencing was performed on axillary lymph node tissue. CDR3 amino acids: CAASDLNRDQSSGNIQYL. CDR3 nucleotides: TGTGCCGCCAGTGATTTGAACAGGGACCAAAGCTCTGGGAACATTCAGTACCTC.